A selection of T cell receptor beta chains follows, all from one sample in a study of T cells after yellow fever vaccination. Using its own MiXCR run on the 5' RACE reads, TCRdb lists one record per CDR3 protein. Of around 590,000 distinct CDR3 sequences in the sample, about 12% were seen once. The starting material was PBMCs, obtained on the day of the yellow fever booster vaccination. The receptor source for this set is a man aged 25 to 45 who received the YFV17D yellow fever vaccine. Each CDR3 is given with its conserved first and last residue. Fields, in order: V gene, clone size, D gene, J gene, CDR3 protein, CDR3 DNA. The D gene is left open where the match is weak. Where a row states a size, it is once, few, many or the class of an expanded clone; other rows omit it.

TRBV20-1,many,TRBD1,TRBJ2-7,CSARGQGAGEQYF,TGCAGTGCTAGGGGCCAGGGGGCTGGTGAGCAGTACTTC
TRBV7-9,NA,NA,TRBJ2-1,CASNSGKRDHNEQFF,TGTGCCAGCAATTCTGGCAAAAGAGATCACAATGAGCAGTTCTTC
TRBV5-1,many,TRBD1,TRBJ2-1,CASLKTGRNEQFF,TGCGCCAGCCTCAAGACAGGGCGGAATGAGCAGTTCTTC
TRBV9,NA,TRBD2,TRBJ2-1,CASSPRTGGWDTEQFF,TGTGCCAGCAGCCCTCGGACGGGAGGGTGGGATACTGAGCAGTTCTTC
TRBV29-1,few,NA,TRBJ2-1,CSVVFLGSEQFF,TGCAGCGTTGTCTTTTTGGGGAGTGAGCAGTTCTTC
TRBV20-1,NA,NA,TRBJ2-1,CSHRTPWGEQFF,TGCAGTCACCGGACGCCCTGGGGTGAGCAGTTCTTC
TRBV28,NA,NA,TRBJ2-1,CASSLLAPSYNEQFF,TGTGCCAGCAGTTTGTTGGCGCCTTCCTACAATGAGCAGTTCTTC
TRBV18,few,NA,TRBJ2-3,CASSQFSEDTQYF,TGTGCCAGCTCACAATTCAGCGAGGATACGCAGTATTTT
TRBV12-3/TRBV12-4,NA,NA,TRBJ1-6,CAFCLPRSGRAYNSPLHF,TGTGCCTTCTGCCTGCCCCGTTCGGGGAGAGCCTATAATTCACCCCTCCACTTT
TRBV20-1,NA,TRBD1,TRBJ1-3,CSARSGQAFSGNTIYF,TGCAGTGCTAGATCGGGACAGGCTTTCTCTGGAAACACCATATATTTT
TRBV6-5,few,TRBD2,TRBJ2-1,CASSYSPGTSGRERFF,TGTGCCAGCAGTTACTCGCCGGGGACTAGCGGGAGGGAGAGGTTCTTC
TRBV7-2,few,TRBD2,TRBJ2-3,CASSPLAGTTDTQYF,TGTGCCAGCAGCCCTCTAGCGGGAACCACAGATACGCAGTATTTT
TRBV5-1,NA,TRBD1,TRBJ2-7,CASSLSRQGSYEQYF,TGCGCCAGCAGCTTGAGTAGACAGGGGAGTTACGAGCAGTACTTC
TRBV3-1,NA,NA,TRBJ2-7,CASSHLGTYEQYF,TGTGCCAGCAGCCATCTGGGAACCTACGAGCAGTACTTC
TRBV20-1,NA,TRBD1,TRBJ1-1,CSASRGPLDTEAFF,TGCAGTGCTAGTAGGGGGCCGTTGGACACTGAAGCTTTCTTT
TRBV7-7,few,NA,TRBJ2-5,CASSLSGVRETQYF,TGTGCTAGCAGCTTATCGGGTGTGAGGGAGACCCAGTACTTC
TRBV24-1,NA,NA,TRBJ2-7,CATSQGYEQYF,TGTGCCACCAGTCAGGGTTACGAGCAGTACTTC
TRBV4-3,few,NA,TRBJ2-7,CASSHDVATIYEQYF,TGCGCCAGCAGCCACGATGTGGCTACCATCTACGAGCAGTACTTC
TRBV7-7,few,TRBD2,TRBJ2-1,CASSPLAGGLNEQFF,TGTGCTAGCAGCCCCCTAGCGGGAGGGCTCAATGAGCAGTTCTTC
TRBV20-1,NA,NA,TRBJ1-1,CSATLSTGNTEAFF,TGCAGTGCTACCCTTTCGACAGGGAACACTGAAGCTTTCTTT
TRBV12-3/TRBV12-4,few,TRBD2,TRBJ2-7,CASSFPALGLAGVLISYEQYF,TGTGCCAGCAGTTTCCCCGCCCTCGGACTAGCGGGAGTCCTAATTTCCTACGAGCAGTACTTC
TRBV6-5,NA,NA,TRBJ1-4,CASSYSQGSEKLFF,TGTGCCAGCAGTTACTCGCAGGGAAGTGAAAAACTGTTTTTT
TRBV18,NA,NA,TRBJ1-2,CASSPSRQGNGYTF,TGTGCCAGCTCACCCTCCCGGCAGGGCAATGGCTACACCTTC
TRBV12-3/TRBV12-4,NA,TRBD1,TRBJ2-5,CASNQRTGEETQYF,TGTGCCAGCAACCAACGGACAGGGGAAGAGACCCAGTACTTC
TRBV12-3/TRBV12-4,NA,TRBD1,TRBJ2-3,CASTLRGSDTQYF,TGTGCCAGCACCCTCAGGGGGTCAGATACGCAGTATTTT
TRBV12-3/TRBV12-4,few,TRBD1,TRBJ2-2,CASSIQGVTGELFF,TGTGCCAGCAGTATACAGGGGGTAACCGGGGAGCTGTTTTTT
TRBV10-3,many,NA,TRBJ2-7,CAISEVVGSATYEQYF,TGTGCCATCAGTGAGGTCGTCGGGAGCGCCACTTACGAGCAGTACTTC
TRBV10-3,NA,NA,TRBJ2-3,CAISELGRDTQYF,TGTGCCATCAGTGAGCTGGGGAGAGATACGCAGTATTTT
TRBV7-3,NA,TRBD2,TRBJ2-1,CASSLMAGGLGEQFF,TGTGCCAGCAGCTTAATGGCGGGAGGCCTGGGTGAGCAGTTCTTC
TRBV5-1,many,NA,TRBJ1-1,CASSLQGMNTEAFF,TGCGCCAGCAGCCTACAGGGAATGAACACTGAAGCTTTCTTT
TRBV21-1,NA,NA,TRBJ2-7,CASSKVILGREELYEQYF,TGTGCCAGCAGCAAAGTTATATTAGGACGGGAAGAACTATACGAGCAGTACTTC
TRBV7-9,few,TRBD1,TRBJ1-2,CASILAGQGEDYGYTF,TGTGCCAGCATCTTGGCGGGCCAGGGGGAGGACTATGGCTACACCTTC
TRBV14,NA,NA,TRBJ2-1,CASSQDSHEQFF,TGTGCCAGCAGCCAAGATTCCCATGAGCAGTTCTTC
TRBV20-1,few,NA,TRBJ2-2,CSARADRWDTGELFF,TGCAGTGCTAGAGCGGACCGCTGGGACACCGGGGAGCTGTTTTTT
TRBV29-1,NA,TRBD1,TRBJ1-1,CSARQGGDAEAFF,TGCAGCGCAAGACAGGGCGGGGATGCTGAAGCTTTCTTT
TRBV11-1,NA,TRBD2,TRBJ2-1,CASSSYRPSSGSYNEQFF,TGTGCCAGCAGCTCTTACAGGCCCTCTAGCGGGAGTTACAATGAGCAGTTCTTC
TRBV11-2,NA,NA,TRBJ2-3,CASSLPSSARTFTDTQYF,TGTGCCAGCAGCTTACCCAGCTCAGCTAGGACGTTCACAGATACGCAGTATTTT
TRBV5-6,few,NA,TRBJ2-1,CASTSGSSYNEQFF,TGTGCCAGCACCTCGGGGTCCTCCTACAATGAGCAGTTCTTC
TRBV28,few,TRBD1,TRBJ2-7,CASSTQGELLPEQYF,TGTGCCAGCAGTACCCAGGGGGAACTACTACCCGAGCAGTACTTC
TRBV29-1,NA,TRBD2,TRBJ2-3,CSSGVASGRTDTQYF,TGCAGTTCAGGGGTGGCTAGCGGGAGGACAGATACGCAGTATTTT
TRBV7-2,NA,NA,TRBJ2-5,CASSLVEGLVETQYF,TGTGCCAGCAGCTTAGTTGAGGGTCTGGTGGAGACCCAGTACTTC
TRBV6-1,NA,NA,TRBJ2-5,CASSAPGAPAAQYF,TGTGCCAGCAGTGCCCCCGGGGCACCCGCGGCCCAGTACTTC
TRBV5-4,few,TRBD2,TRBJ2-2,CATGLAGGPAGELFF,TGTGCCACCGGACTAGCGGGAGGGCCGGCCGGGGAGCTGTTTTTT
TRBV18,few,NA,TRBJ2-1,CASSQKGGNEQFF,TGTGCCAGCTCACAAAAAGGGGGGAATGAGCAGTTCTTC
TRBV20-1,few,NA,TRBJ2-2,CSARELAATGELFF,TGCAGTGCTAGAGAGTTAGCGGCAACCGGGGAGCTGTTTTTT
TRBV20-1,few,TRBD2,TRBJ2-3,CSARGLADTDTQYF,TGCAGTGCTAGAGGTCTAGCGGATACAGATACGCAGTATTTT
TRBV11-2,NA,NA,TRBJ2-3,CASSFESGTPGYSTDTQYF,TGTGCCAGCAGCTTTGAATCCGGGACCCCCGGGTATAGCACAGATACGCAGTATTTT
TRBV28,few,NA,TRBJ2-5,CASSSGVRETQYF,TGTGCCAGCAGTTCAGGGGTACGGGAGACCCAGTACTTC
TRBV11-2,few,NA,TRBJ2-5,CASSLSPRYQETQYF,TGTGCCAGCAGCTTATCCCCACGATACCAAGAGACCCAGTACTTC